This passage covers 29 T cell receptor beta chains from one sample sequenced in a study of T cell responses to AZD1222 COVID-19 vaccine. The protocol was immunoSEQ multiplex PCR, while the TCRdb copy is restricted to in-frame clones and leaves out a portion. The top ten clones hold under 5% of a sample with roughly 80,000 clones, around 87% of them seen once. The sequencing here drew on peripheral blood, taken on day 0 of MenACWY control vaccination. These receptors all come from an adult in good health.

This rearrangement joins TRBV5-1 to TRBJ1-1; D might be TRBD1 (6 bases). The CDR3 has 16 residues. CDR1 and CDR2 (germline): SGHRS, YFSETQ. Trimming took 4 bases from V and 1 from J, leaving 17 bases between them. This CDR3 is CASSPDSLPRNTEAFF. The CDR3 nucleotides read TGCGCCAGCAGCCCGGACAGCTTACCTAGGAACACTGAAGCTTTCTTT.

The V gene is TRBV28, the J gene TRBJ1-2, with TRBD1 matching over 8 bases. In germline, CDR1 is MDHEN, CDR2 SYDVKM. The CDR3 covers 15 residues. The V and J ends lost 1 base and 7 bases, in that order; junction bases with no gene match: 8. CDR3 sequence (DNA): TGTGCCAGCAGTTTATACGACAGGGGCTTTGGTGGCTACACCTTC. It specifies CASSLYDRGFGGYTF.

The chain uses TRBV7-2 and TRBJ2-3; perhaps TRBD1 as D (5 bases). Germline assignment: CDR1 SGHTA and CDR2 FQGNSA. The CDR3 is 15 residues long. V was cut by 1 base and J by 4 bases, with 12 bases left in between. The CDR3 spells CASSLGGQTADTQYF. The CDR3 DNA is TGTGCCAGCAGCTTAGGCGGCCAGACAGCAGATACGCAGTATTTT.

The genes are TRBV29-1 and TRBJ1-5; 8 nucleotides match TRBD1. There are 14 residues in the CDR3. Trimming at V came to 4 bases and at J to 4 bases, leaving 6 bases not matched to a gene. Per the germline V gene, CDR1 is SQVTM and CDR2 is ANQGSEA. The CDR3 nucleotides read TGCAGCGTTGCTGGGGACAGGCCTAATCAGCCCCAGCATTTT. Translated: CSVAGDRPNQPQHF.

V and J are TRBV6-5 and TRBJ2-5; D gene uncertain. Germline assignment: CDR1 MNHEY and CDR2 SVGAGI. CDR3 length equals 11 residues. V lost 6 bases, J lost 5 bases, and 7 bases lay in between. DNA for the CDR3: TGTGCCAGCAGGGTTGGCGAGACCCAGTACTTC. Translated, it gives CASRVGETQYF.

The V and J genes are TRBV7-9 and TRBJ1-1; 8 bases line up with TRBD1. The CDR3 is 14 amino acids. With 1 base clipped from V and 11 bases from J, the junction kept 9 bases outside the gene matches. Germline loops: CDR1 SEHNR, CDR2 FQNEAQ (reference sequence). The CDR3 nucleotides read TGTGCCAGCAGCTTAGGCAACGGACAGGGTTGGGCTTTCTTT. It specifies CASSLGNGQGWAFF.

This clone was counted only a few times. The chain recombines TRBV4-3 with TRBJ1-1; 9 nucleotides match TRBD1. The CDR3 is 16 residues long. The J segment lost 7 bases and the V segment lost 4 bases, leaving 13 bases of the junction unmatched. Germline assignment: CDR1 LGHNA and CDR2 YSLEER. CDR3 sequence (DNA): TGCGCCAGCAGCCTGGGGACAGGGCAGAGCGCAGATGAAGCTTTCTTT. The encoded protein is CASSLGTGQSADEAFF.

The CDR3, as DNA: TGTGCCAGCAGCCAAGAGTGGGGCGTCGTCTATGGCTACACCTTC. It is translated as CASSQEWGVVYGYTF. V and J are TRBV14 and TRBJ1-2, with D maybe TRBD1 (5 bases). Trimming left V 0 bases short and J 4 bases short, with 12 bases between. Germline assignment: CDR1 SGHDN and CDR2 FVKESK. The length of the CDR3 is 15 residues.

The chain is built from TRBV6-2 or TRBV6-3 and TRBJ1-2, with unresolved D. V was pared by 6 bases and J by 4 bases, with 9 bases between. Germline loops: CDR1 MNHEY, CDR2 SVGEGT. CDR3 length equals 12 residues. The CDR3 loop is CASSTLTYGYTF. CDR3 sequence (DNA): TGTGCCAGCAGCACGCTTACCTATGGCTACACCTTC.

V gene TRBV10-1 combines with J gene TRBJ2-7, with 7 bases identical to TRBD2. This CDR3 comprises 17 residues. The V gene's germline CDR1 is WNHNN and CDR2 SYGVQD (reference sequence). The V and J ends lost 4 bases and 2 bases, in that order; junction bases with no gene match: 14. DNA for the CDR3: TGCGCCAGCAGTGGGCCCAGACACGCTAGCGGACCCTACGAGCAGTACTTC. This gives the protein CASSGPRHASGPYEQYF.

The chain combines TRBV18 with TRBJ1-6; no definite D call. The germline gives CDR1 KGHSH, CDR2 LQKENI. V was trimmed by 3 bases and J by 2 bases, leaving 17 bases between them. The CDR3 extends over 18 amino acids. Here the CDR3 reads CASSPLQLGIAYNSPLHF. Written as DNA, the CDR3 is TGTGCCAGCTCACCCCTCCAGTTGGGGATCGCCTATAATTCACCCCTCCACTTT.

The rearrangement uses TRBV27 and TRBJ2-1; TRBD2 matches at 7 bases. Germline assignment: CDR1 MNHEY and CDR2 SMNVEV (reference sequence). J lost 0 bases, V lost 8 bases, and 10 bases had no gene match. CDR3 length: 16 residues. The CDR3 loop reads CASLKVAGRSYNEQFF. The CDR3 nucleotides are TGTGCCAGCCTGAAAGTAGCGGGCCGCTCCTACAATGAGCAGTTCTTC.

The V gene is TRBV7-3, the J gene TRBJ2-3, with a tentative D call TRBD2 (5 bases). The germline V gene encodes CDR1 SGHTA and CDR2 FQGTGA. V lost 0 bases and J 2 bases, leaving 12 bases between the germline ends. The CDR3 sequence is 16 residues long. DNA of the CDR3: TGTGCCAGCAGCTTAACAGGAGGACTGTACACAGATACGCAGTATTTT. Encoded protein: CASSLTGGLYTDTQYF.

The genes are TRBV6-5 and TRBJ1-5; tentatively, D is TRBD1 (6 bases). V was trimmed by 6 bases and J by 5 bases, leaving 17 bases between them. Germline V CDR1 and CDR2: MNHEY, SVGAGI. This CDR3 region has 15 residues. The CDR3: CASRTHDRPDQPQHF. CDR3 coding DNA: TGTGCCAGCAGAACCCACGACAGGCCCGATCAGCCCCAGCATTTT.

The chain links TRBV7-9 to TRBJ1-1, with D perhaps matching TRBD1 (5 bases). The CDR3 is made up of 13 amino acids. The germline CDR1 and CDR2 sequences are SEHNR and FQNEAQ (reference sequence). V dropped 5 bases and J dropped 1 base, with 8 bases sitting between them. The CDR3 bases are TGTGCCAGCAGCCTCACAGGGAACACTGAAGCTTTCTTT. The encoded protein is CASSLTGNTEAFF.

V gene TRBV19 combines with J gene TRBJ1-1, with D possibly being TRBD1 (6 bases). Germline V gene lookup returns CDR1 LNHDA and CDR2 SQIVND (reference sequence). This CDR3 comprises 14 residues. V lost 3 bases to trimming and J lost 2 bases, with 10 bases between them. The CDR3 sequence is CASSIQGPNTEAFF. DNA for the CDR3: TGTGCCAGTAGTATCCAGGGGCCTAACACTGAAGCTTTCTTT. Full variable domain (missing parts from reference TRBV19 and TRBJ1-1): DGGITQSPKYLFRKEGQNVTLSCEQNLNHDAMYWYRQDPGQGLRLIYYSQIVNDFQKGDIAEGYSVSREKKESFPLTVTSAQKNPTAFYLCASSIQGPNTEAFFGQGTRLTVV.

V gene TRBV6-4 combines with J gene TRBJ1-6; 9 bases agree with TRBD1. CDR1 is MRHNA, CDR2 SNTAGT, per germline. The CDR3 contains 15 residues. The V gene end was trimmed by 4 bases and the J gene end by 7 bases; junction bases not matched to a gene: 5. The CDR3 DNA reads TGTGCCAGCAGTGGCGGGACAGGGCCCAATTCACCCCTCCACTTT. Protein product: CASSGGTGPNSPLHF.

The V gene is TRBV9, the J gene TRBJ2-3; D gene uncertain. The germline V gene encodes CDR1 SGDLS and CDR2 YYNGEE. CDR3 length: 14 residues. Trimming removed 0 bases at V and 0 bases at J, with 5 bases between. CDR3 DNA: TGTGCCAGCAGCGTAGCGTCTAGCACAGATACGCAGTATTTT. This codes for CASSVASSTDTQYF.

The chain uses TRBV7-2 and TRBJ1-5; D unclear. The germline V gene encodes CDR1 SGHTA and CDR2 FQGNSA. Trimming removed 5 bases from V and 0 bases from J, with 8 bases in between. The CDR3 has 14 residues. This chain's CDR3 is CASSRKDSNQPQHF. For the CDR3, the DNA is TGTGCCAGCAGCCGGAAAGATAGCAATCAGCCCCAGCATTTT.

The chain has TRBV28 and TRBJ2-5, with 8 bases aligning to TRBD2. V shed 3 bases and J 4 bases; nucleotides not matched to a gene: 7. The CDR3 covers 15 residues. In germline, CDR1 is MDHEN, CDR2 SYDVKM. The CDR3 reads CASSLLAGGRETQYF. The CDR3 nucleotides read TGTGCCAGCAGTTTGTTGGCGGGAGGACGAGAGACCCAGTACTTC.

The chain joins TRBV10-1 to TRBJ1-1; D is possibly TRBD1 (5 bases). The length of the CDR3 is 15 residues. Germline V CDR1 and CDR2: WNHNN, SYGVQD (reference sequence). V lost 2 bases to trimming and J lost 4 bases, with 14 bases between them. This CDR3 is CASSEALGGATEAFF. The CDR3 nucleotides are TGCGCCAGCAGTGAGGCTTTGGGGGGAGCCACTGAAGCTTTCTTT.

V is TRBV5-6 and J is TRBJ1-1; 7 bases are shared with TRBD1. CDR1 and CDR2 (germline): SGHDT, YYEEEE. This CDR3 has 16 residues. With 0 bases clipped from V and 4 bases from J, the junction kept 9 bases outside the gene matches. CDR3 in DNA: TGTGCCAGCAGCTTGGCCTATACAGGGGCCGGCACTGAAGCTTTCTTT. Translated, it gives CASSLAYTGAGTEAFF.

The chain recombines TRBV2 with TRBJ1-6, with a weak D call TRBD1 (5 bases). Germline-derived CDR1 and CDR2 are SNHLY and FYNNEI. V lost 5 bases to trimming and J lost 8 bases, with 16 bases between them. This CDR3 has 15 amino acids. CDR3 amino acids: CASSIRTGDHSPLHF. In DNA, the CDR3 is TGTGCCAGCAGTATCCGAACGGGGGATCATTCACCCCTCCACTTT.

V gene TRBV28 combines with J gene TRBJ1-1; D gene ambiguous. CDR1 and CDR2 (germline): MDHEN, SYDVKM. The V end lost 7 bases, the J end lost 4 bases, and 22 bases lay between the germline ends. CDR3 length: 16 residues. In DNA, the CDR3 is TGTGCCAGCACCCTAAGACCTCTCCGGGTAAGCACTGAAGCTTTCTTT. Translated, it gives CASTLRPLRVSTEAFF.

The J gene is TRBJ2-3, the V gene TRBV6-5, with 8 bases identical to TRBD1. Unmatched junction bases numbered 5, after V lost 3 bases and J lost 3 bases. CDR1 and CDR2 (germline): MNHEY, SVGAGI. The CDR3 has 15 residues. CDR3 DNA: TGTGCCAGCAGTTATAACAGGGGGAAGACAGATACGCAGTATTTT. This gives the protein CASSYNRGKTDTQYF.

The chain has TRBV7-3 and TRBJ2-1; a weak D match, TRBD2 (5 bases). V was shortened by 3 bases and J by 8 bases, with 14 bases between the two germline ends. Germline V CDR1 and CDR2: SGHTA, FQGTGA. CDR3 length: 14 residues. CDR3 amino acids: CASSFQPGFDEQFF. CDR3 coding DNA: TGTGCCAGCAGCTTTCAGCCGGGGTTCGATGAGCAGTTCTTC.

The chain joins TRBV11-3 to TRBJ2-2; either TRBD1 or TRBD2 may supply D (5 bases each). The CDR3 extends over 13 amino acids. The V gene's germline CDR1 is SGHNT and CDR2 YENEEA. The V end lost 10 bases, the J end lost 1 base, and 10 bases lay between the germline ends. The CDR3: CATEGQNTGELFF. Here the CDR3 DNA reads TGTGCCACCGAGGGGCAGAACACCGGGGAGCTGTTTTTT.

The chain couples TRBV28 to TRBJ1-2; 7 bases fit TRBD1. V trimming: 2 bases; J trimming: 6 bases; junction bases outside the gene matches: 6. Germline V gene lookup returns CDR1 MDHEN and CDR2 SYDVKM. CDR3 size: 14 residues. The CDR3 spells CASSLVGDRHGYTF. In DNA, the CDR3 is TGTGCCAGCAGTTTAGTCGGGGACAGACATGGCTACACCTTC.

The J gene is TRBJ2-1, the V gene TRBV28; D might be TRBD1 or TRBD2, each matching 5 bases. V dropped 5 bases and J dropped 3 bases, with 8 bases sitting between them. The CDR3 consists of 13 residues. From germline, CDR1 is MDHEN and CDR2 SYDVKM. For the CDR3, the DNA is TGTGCCAGCAGTGGGGGATTCTACAATGAGCAGTTCTTC. Its translation: CASSGGFYNEQFF.